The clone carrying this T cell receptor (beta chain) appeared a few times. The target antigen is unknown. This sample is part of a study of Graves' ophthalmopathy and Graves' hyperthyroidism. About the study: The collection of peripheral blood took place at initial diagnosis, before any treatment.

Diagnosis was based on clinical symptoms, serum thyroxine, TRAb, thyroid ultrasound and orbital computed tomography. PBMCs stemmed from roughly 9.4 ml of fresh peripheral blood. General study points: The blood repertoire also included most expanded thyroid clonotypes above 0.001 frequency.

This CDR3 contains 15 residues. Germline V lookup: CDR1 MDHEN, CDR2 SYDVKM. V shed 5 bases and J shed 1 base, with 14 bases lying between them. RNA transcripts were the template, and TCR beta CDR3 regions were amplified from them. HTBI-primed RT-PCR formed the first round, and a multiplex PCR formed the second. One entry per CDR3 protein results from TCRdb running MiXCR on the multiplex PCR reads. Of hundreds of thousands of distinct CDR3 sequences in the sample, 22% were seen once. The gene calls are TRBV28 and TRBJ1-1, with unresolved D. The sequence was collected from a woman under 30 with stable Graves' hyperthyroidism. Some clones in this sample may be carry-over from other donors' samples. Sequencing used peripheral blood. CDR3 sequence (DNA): TGTGCCAGCAGTCCCCGTCCCGAGGGGAACACTGAAGCTTTCTTT. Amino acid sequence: CASSPRPEGNTEAFF.